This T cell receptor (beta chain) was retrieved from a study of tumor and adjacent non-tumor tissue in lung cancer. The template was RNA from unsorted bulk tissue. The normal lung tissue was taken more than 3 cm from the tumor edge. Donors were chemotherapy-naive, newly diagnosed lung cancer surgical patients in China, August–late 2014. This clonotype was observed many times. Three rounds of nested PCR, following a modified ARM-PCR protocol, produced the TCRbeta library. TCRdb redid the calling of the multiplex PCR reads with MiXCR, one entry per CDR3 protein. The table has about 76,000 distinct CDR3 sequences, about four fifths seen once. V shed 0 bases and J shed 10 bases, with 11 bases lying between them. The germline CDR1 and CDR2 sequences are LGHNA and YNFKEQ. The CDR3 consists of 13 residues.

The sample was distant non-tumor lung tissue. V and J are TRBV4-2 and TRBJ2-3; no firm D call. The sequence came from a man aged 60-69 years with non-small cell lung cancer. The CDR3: CASSQDSRNAQYF. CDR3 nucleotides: TGTGCCAGCAGCCAAGATTCTAGAAACGCGCAGTATTTT.